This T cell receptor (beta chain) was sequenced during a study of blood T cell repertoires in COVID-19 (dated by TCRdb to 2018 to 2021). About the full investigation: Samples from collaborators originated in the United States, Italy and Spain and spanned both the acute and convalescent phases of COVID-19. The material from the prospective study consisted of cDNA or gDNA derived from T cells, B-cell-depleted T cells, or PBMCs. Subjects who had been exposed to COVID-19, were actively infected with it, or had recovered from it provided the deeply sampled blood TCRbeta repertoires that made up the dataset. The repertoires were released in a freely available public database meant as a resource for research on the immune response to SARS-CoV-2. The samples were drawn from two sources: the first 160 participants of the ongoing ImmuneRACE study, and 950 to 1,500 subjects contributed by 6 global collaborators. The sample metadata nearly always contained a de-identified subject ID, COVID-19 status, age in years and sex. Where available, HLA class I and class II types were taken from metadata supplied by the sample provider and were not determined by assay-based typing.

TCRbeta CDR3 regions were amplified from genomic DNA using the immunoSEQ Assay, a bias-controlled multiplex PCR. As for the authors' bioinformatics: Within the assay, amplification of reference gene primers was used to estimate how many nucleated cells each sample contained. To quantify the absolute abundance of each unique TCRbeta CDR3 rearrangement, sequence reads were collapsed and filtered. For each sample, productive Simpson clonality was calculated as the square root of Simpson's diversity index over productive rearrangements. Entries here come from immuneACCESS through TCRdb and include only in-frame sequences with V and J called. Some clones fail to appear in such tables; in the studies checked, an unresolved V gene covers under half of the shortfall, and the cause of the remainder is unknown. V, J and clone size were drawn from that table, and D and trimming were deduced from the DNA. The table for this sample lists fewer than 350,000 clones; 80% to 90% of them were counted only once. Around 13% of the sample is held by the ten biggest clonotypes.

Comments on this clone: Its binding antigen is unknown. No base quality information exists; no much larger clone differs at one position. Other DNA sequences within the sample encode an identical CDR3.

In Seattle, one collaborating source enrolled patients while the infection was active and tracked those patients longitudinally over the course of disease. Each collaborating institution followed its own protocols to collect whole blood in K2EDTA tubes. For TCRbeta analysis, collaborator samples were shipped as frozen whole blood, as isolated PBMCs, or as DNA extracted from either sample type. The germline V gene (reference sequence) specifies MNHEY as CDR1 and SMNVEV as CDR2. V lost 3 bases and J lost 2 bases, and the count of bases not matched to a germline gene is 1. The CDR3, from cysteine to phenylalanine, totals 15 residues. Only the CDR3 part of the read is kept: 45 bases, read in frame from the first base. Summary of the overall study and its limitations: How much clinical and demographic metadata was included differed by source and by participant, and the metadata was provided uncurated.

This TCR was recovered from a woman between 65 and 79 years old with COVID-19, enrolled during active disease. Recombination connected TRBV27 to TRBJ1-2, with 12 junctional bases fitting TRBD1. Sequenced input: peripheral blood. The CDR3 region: CASSFGTGGNYGYTF. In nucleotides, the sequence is TGTGCCAGCAGTTTCGGGACAGGGGGCAACTATGGCTACACCTTC.